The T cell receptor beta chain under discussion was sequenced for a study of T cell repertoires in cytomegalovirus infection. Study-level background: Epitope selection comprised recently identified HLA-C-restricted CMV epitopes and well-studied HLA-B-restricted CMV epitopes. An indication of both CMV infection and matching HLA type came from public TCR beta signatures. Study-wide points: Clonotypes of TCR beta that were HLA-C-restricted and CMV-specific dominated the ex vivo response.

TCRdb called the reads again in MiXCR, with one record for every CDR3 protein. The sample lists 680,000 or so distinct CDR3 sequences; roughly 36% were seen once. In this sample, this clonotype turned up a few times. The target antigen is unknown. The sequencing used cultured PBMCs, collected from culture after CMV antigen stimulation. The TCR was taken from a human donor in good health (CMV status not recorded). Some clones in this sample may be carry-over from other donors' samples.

In nucleotides, the CDR3 is TGCGCCAGCAGCCAACCACGGACCTCTGGGGCCAACGTCCTGACTTTC. Protein product: CASSQPRTSGANVLTF. J is TRBJ2-6 and V is TRBV4-1; no reliable D call. V was shortened by 2 bases and J by 0 bases, with 8 bases between the two germline ends. The CDR3 has 16 amino acids. CDR1 is MGHRA and CDR2 is YSYEKL in the germline V gene.